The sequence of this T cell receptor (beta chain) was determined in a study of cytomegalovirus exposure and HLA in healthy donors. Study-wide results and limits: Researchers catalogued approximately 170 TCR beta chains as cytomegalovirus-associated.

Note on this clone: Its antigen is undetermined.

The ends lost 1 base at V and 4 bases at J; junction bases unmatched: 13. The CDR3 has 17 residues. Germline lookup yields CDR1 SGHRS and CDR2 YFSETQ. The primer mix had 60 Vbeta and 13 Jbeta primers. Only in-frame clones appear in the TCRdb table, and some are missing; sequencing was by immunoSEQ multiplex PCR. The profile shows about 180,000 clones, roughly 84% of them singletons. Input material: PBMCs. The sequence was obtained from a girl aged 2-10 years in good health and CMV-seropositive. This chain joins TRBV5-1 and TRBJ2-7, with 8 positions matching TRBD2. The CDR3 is CASSLRADGRVSYEQYF. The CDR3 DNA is TGCGCCAGCAGCTTGAGGGCCGACGGGAGGGTTAGTTACGAGCAGTACTTC.